The rows below give T cell receptor beta chains drawn from one sample of a study of blood T cell repertoires in COVID-19. The data were produced by immunoSEQ multiplex PCR, yet TCRdb's version contains in-frame clones alone and is incomplete. The sample holds 120,000 or so clones, 80% to 85% seen once. The sequenced material came from peripheral blood. The receptors here all came from a young woman who had recovered from COVID-19. Both conserved end residues are part of each CDR3. The D gene is left open where the match is weak. Only some rows state a clone size, as once, few, many or a class for expanded clones.

TRBD1	TRBJ2-4	NA	TRBV30	CAWTGQGIGLLAKNIQYF	TGTGCCTGGACCGGACAGGGGATTGGACTTTTAGCCAAAAACATTCAGTACTTC
TRBD1	TRBJ1-2	NA	TRBV3-1/TRBV3-2	CASSPEYRTGDGYTF	TGTGCCAGCAGCCCTGAATACCGGACAGGGGATGGCTACACCTTC
NA	TRBJ2-2	once	TRBV5-1	CASSYYSGQNTGELFF	TGCGCCAGCAGCTACTACTCGGGACAGAACACCGGGGAGCTGTTTTTT
NA	TRBJ1-1	NA	TRBV14	CASSQDGAGRNEAFF	TGTGCCAGCAGCCAAGATGGGGCAGGGAGGAATGAAGCTTTCTTT
NA	TRBJ2-3	NA	TRBV19	CASTARVTDTQYF	TGTGCCAGTACGGCTAGAGTCACAGATACGCAGTATTTT
TRBD1	TRBJ2-2	NA	TRBV3-1/TRBV3-2	CASSQARTGNTGELFF	TGTGCCAGCAGCCAAGCGAGGACAGGGAACACCGGGGAGCTGTTTTTT
NA	TRBJ2-7	NA	TRBV5-1	CATSTTDSPSGEQYF	TGCGCCACCTCCACCACGGACAGCCCATCGGGCGAGCAGTACTTC
TRBD2	TRBJ2-1	NA	TRBV4-1	CASSRASGDSSYNEQFF	TGCGCCAGCAGCCGGGCTAGCGGGGATAGCTCCTACAATGAGCAGTTCTTC
NA	TRBJ1-2	NA	TRBV6-5	CASSPRGLDYGYTF	TGTGCCAGCAGTCCCCGAGGATTGGACTATGGCTACACCTTC
NA	TRBJ2-7	once	TRBV6-5	CASSYSGSGYEQYF	TGTGCCAGCAGTTACTCTGGTAGCGGCTACGAGCAGTACTTC
TRBD1	TRBJ1-1	NA	TRBV3-1/TRBV3-2	CASSQGGGQTTEAFF	TGTGCCAGCAGCCAAGGTGGGGGACAGACTACTGAAGCTTTCTTT
TRBD1	TRBJ1-4	few	TRBV5-1	CASSWGQGAAEKLFF	TGCGCCAGCAGCTGGGGACAGGGGGCTGCGGAAAAACTGTTTTTT
TRBD1	TRBJ2-7	NA	TRBV11-2	CASSSPGQGASSYEQYF	TGTGCCAGCAGCTCCCCGGGACAGGGGGCGAGCTCCTACGAGCAGTACTTC
NA	TRBJ1-2	NA	TRBV7-2	CASTRTVFNYGYTF	TGTGCCAGCACCAGGACAGTATTTAACTATGGCTACACCTTC
TRBD2	TRBJ2-7	NA	TRBV10-2	CASSERPAGGPHEQYF	TGCGCCAGCAGTGAGCGACCGGCGGGAGGGCCCCACGAGCAGTACTTC
TRBD2	TRBJ2-5	NA	TRBV30	CAWSRAGTGLAGGRETQYF	TGTGCCTGGAGTCGGGCGGGTACGGGACTAGCGGGGGGGCGCGAGACCCAGTACTTC
TRBD2	TRBJ2-7	NA	TRBV5-1	CASSWGLAGSYEQYF	TGCGCCAGCAGCTGGGGACTAGCGGGGAGCTACGAGCAGTACTTC
NA	TRBJ1-1	NA	TRBV19	CASSIAFDRLNTEAFF	TGTGCCAGTAGTATAGCCTTTGACAGGTTGAACACTGAAGCTTTCTTT
TRBD2	TRBJ2-3	NA	TRBV4-2	CASSQGTLAGGGLTDTQYF	TGTGCCAGCAGCCAAGGAACACTAGCGGGAGGGGGGCTGACAGATACGCAGTATTTT
NA	TRBJ1-5	NA	TRBV5-4	CASSSDSSNQPQHF	TGTGCCAGCAGCTCAGACAGTAGCAATCAGCCCCAGCATTTT
TRBD2	TRBJ2-1	once	TRBV5-4	CASSPGGARTYNEQFF	TGTGCCAGCAGCCCCGGGGGGGCGCGGACGTACAATGAGCAGTTCTTC
TRBD1	TRBJ2-7	NA	TRBV20-1	CSAMTGPEQYF	TGCAGTGCTATGACAGGGCCCGAGCAGTACTTC
TRBD1	TRBJ1-6	NA	TRBV25-1	CASSRFGAGGSPLHF	TGTGCCAGCAGTAGGTTTGGGGCAGGGGGTTCACCCCTCCACTTT
NA	TRBJ2-1	NA	TRBV5-4	CASSLKLETKDEQFF	TGTGCCAGCAGCTTGAAACTAGAGACTAAGGATGAGCAGTTCTTC
TRBD1	TRBJ2-5	NA	TRBV27	CASSTLGQVQETQYF	TGTGCCAGCTCCACTCTCGGACAGGTTCAAGAGACCCAGTACTTC
TRBD2	TRBJ2-7	NA	TRBV27	CASQPSGRNEQYF	TGTGCCAGCCAGCCTAGCGGGAGGAACGAGCAGTACTTC
TRBD1	TRBJ2-7	few	TRBV2	CASLGTGPTYEQYF	TGTGCCAGCCTCGGGACAGGCCCAACCTACGAGCAGTACTTC
NA	TRBJ1-5	NA	TRBV12-5	CASGQKPGTASNQPQHF	TGTGCTAGTGGTCAAAAACCGGGAACCGCTAGCAATCAGCCCCAGCATTTT
TRBD2	TRBJ2-1	NA	TRBV15	CATSRDGSGRINEQFF	TGTGCCACCAGCAGAGATGGTAGCGGGAGAATCAATGAGCAGTTCTTC
NA	TRBJ1-4	once	TRBV10-3	CAISGGDEKLFF	TGTGCCATCAGTGGGGGGGATGAAAAACTGTTTTTT
NA	TRBJ1-1	NA	TRBV21-1	CASSKGPGTGYTEAFF	TGTGCCAGCAGCAAAGGACCCGGGACAGGGTACACTGAAGCTTTCTTT
NA	TRBJ1-1	NA	TRBV7-8	CASRDLVNTEAFF	TGTGCCAGCAGAGATTTAGTGAACACTGAAGCTTTCTTT
NA	TRBJ1-5	NA	TRBV3-1/TRBV3-2	CASSQGTWAPDQPQHF	TGTGCCAGCAGCCAAGGTACTTGGGCACCAGATCAGCCCCAGCATTTT
TRBD2	TRBJ2-2	NA	TRBV9	CASSARGGSGELFF	TGTGCCAGCAGCGCCCGGGGGGGGTCCGGGGAGCTGTTTTTT
TRBD1	TRBJ2-2	NA	TRBV3-1/TRBV3-2	CASSPRTGGTPGELFF	TGTGCCAGCAGCCCCCGGACAGGGGGGACGCCCGGGGAGCTGTTTTTT
NA	TRBJ1-5	NA	TRBV9	CASSLGGGNQPQHF	TGTGCCAGCAGTCTAGGGGGGGGCAATCAGCCCCAGCATTTT
NA	TRBJ2-3	NA	TRBV2	CASSGRRGGTDTQYF	TGTGCCAGCAGTGGGCGGCGGGGCGGCACAGATACGCAGTATTTT
TRBD1	TRBJ2-7	once	TRBV7-2	CASSDYRGYEQYF	TGTGCCAGCAGCGACTACAGGGGCTACGAGCAGTACTTC
NA	TRBJ1-1	NA	TRBV28	CASSSQWNTEAFF	TGTGCCAGCAGTTCCCAATGGAACACTGAAGCTTTCTTT
TRBD1	TRBJ1-1	NA	TRBV5-1	CASSHDRGRVTEAFF	TGCGCCAGCAGCCATGACAGGGGGCGAGTCACTGAAGCTTTCTTT
TRBD1	TRBJ1-1	NA	TRBV11-2	CASSLLEYYQGDTEAFF	TGTGCCAGCAGCTTATTGGAATATTATCAGGGGGACACTGAAGCTTTCTTT
NA	TRBJ1-1	NA	TRBV7-2	CASSLLVTEAFF	TGTGCCAGCAGCTTATTAGTCACTGAAGCTTTCTTT
TRBD2	TRBJ2-3	NA	TRBV5-8	CASSSGTSGYTDTQYF	TGTGCCAGCAGCTCGGGGACTAGCGGATACACAGATACGCAGTATTTT
NA	TRBJ2-3	NA	TRBV6-2/TRBV6-3	CASSHGRDTDTQYF	TGTGCCAGCAGCCACGGACGGGACACAGATACGCAGTATTTT
NA	TRBJ2-1	NA	TRBV11-2	CASSLGGTGLNEQFF	TGTGCCAGCAGCTTAGGAGGGACTGGGCTCAATGAGCAGTTCTTC
TRBD1	TRBJ2-7	NA	TRBV6-5	CASREDRGHDEQYF	TGTGCCAGCAGGGAGGACAGGGGGCACGACGAGCAGTACTTC
NA	TRBJ2-1	many	TRBV6-6	CASSSSRLGYNEQFF	TGTGCCAGCAGTTCCTCCCGACTAGGGTACAATGAGCAGTTCTTC
NA	TRBJ1-3	NA	TRBV29-1	CSVEDNRYSGNTIYF	TGCAGCGTTGAAGATAACAGGTACTCTGGAAACACCATATATTTT
NA	TRBJ1-5	NA	TRBV10-3	CAISESGERNQPQHF	TGTGCCATCAGTGAGTCGGGCGAAAGGAATCAGCCCCAGCATTTT